The rows below give T cell receptor beta chains drawn from one sample of a study of T-cell memory formation after mild COVID-19. MiXCR, applied by TCRdb to the 5' RACE reads, yields one record per CDR3 protein. Here the sample spans approximately 150,000 distinct CDR3 sequences, about 14% being singletons. The source material was PBMCs or a T cell subset sorted from them (not recorded which). The source of these receptors is an adult woman who had mild COVID-19 (a few samples of this study predate the infection). Cell type and time point are not known. CDR3s include the opening cysteine and the closing phenylalanine or tryptophan. A D gene is named only where the DNA matches it firmly. A clone size is listed for some rows: how often the clone was seen (once, few, many), or a class if it is expanded.

TRBJ2-1 | TRBD2 | TRBV9 | . | TGTGCCAGCAGCGTGGGACTAGCGGGAGGCTCCTACAATGAGCAGTTCTTC | CASSVGLAGGSYNEQFF
TRBJ2-7 | TRBD1 | TRBV5-1 | many | TGTGCCAGCAGCTTGGGGACAGGGGGTTACGAGCAGTACTTC | CASSLGTGGYEQYF
TRBJ1-5 | TRBD1 | TRBV4-3 | . | TGCGCCAGCAGCCAAGATGCCCCCGGGACAGGGGTTGTTCAGCCCCAGCATTTT | CASSQDAPGTGVVQPQHF
TRBJ2-7 | TRBD1 | TRBV11-3 | many | TGTGCCAGCAGCCTACAGGGGCACGAGCAGTACTTC | CASSLQGHEQYF
TRBJ2-3 | TRBD2 | TRBV9 | few | TGTGCCAGCAGCGTAGAAGGCGGGGGGTCCACAGATACGCAGTATTTT | CASSVEGGGSTDTQYF
TRBJ2-2 | . | TRBV12-5 | few | TGTGCTAGTGGTTTGAGCATGGGCGGGAACGGGATAAACACCGGGGAGCTGTTTTTT | CASGLSMGGNGINTGELFF
TRBJ2-7 | . | TRBV11-2 | . | TGTGCCAGCAGCTTAGGGGGACGGTACTACGAGCAGTACTTC | CASSLGGRYYEQYF
TRBJ1-2 | . | TRBV5-4 | . | TGTGCCAGCAGCCCCCGGGACGGTAACTATGGCTACACCTTC | CASSPRDGNYGYTF
TRBJ2-1 | TRBD2 | TRBV20-1 | few | TGCAGTGCTGCCCGAACTAGCGGGATCAGCTCCTACAATGAGCAGTTCTTC | CSAARTSGISSYNEQFF
TRBJ2-2 | . | TRBV7-8 | few | TGTGCCAGCAGCCCCATGTCCGTGTCGGGAACTAGCAATTTGGGAGGATTCACCGGGGAGCTGTTTTTT | CASSPMSVSGTSNLGGFTGELFF
TRBJ1-4 | . | TRBV6-5 | . | TGTGCCAGCAGCTCTTGGGGACCTTATGAAAAACTGTTTTTT | CASSSWGPYEKLFF
TRBJ2-7 | TRBD2 | TRBV7-6 | few | TGTGCCAGCAGCTCAAATCAGCGGGGGGCCTACGAGCAGTACTTC | CASSSNQRGAYEQYF
TRBJ2-3 | TRBD1 | TRBV7-9 | few | TGTGCCAGCAGCTTACGGCAGGGGGTTATTTCAGATACGCAGTATTTT | CASSLRQGVISDTQYF
TRBJ2-7 | . | TRBV7-9 | . | TGTGCCAGCAGCTTAGGGGTTACGTACGAGCAGTACTTC | CASSLGVTYEQYF
TRBJ2-1 | TRBD2 | TRBV5-6 | many | TGTGCCAGCAGCAGATTTGGCGGGAGGGGGGGGAATGAGCAGTTCTTC | CASSRFGGRGGNEQFF
TRBJ2-7 | . | TRBV5-1 | . | TGCGCCAGCAGCTTGTCGGACGACTCCTACGAGCAGTACTTC | CASSLSDDSYEQYF
TRBJ2-3 | . | TRBV20-1 | . | TGCAGTGCCTGGAAGCCGGGTCTGGGAGATACGCAGTATTTT | CSAWKPGLGDTQYF
TRBJ2-1 | . | TRBV5-1 | . | TGCGCCAGCAGCCCCAGGGCGGGGAGCTCCTACAATGAGCAGTTCTTC | CASSPRAGSSYNEQFF
TRBJ1-3 | . | TRBV20-1 | . | TGCAGTGCTAGATTTGGGGGGACTGGAAACACCATATATTTT | CSARFGGTGNTIYF
TRBJ2-5 | . | TRBV5-5 | . | TGTGCCAGCAGCTTGGGGGGGCGGCCGAGTCAAGAGACCCAGTACTTC | CASSLGGRPSQETQYF
TRBJ2-5 | . | TRBV5-4 | few | TGTGCCAGCAAAGAGAGGGCGGTGCAAGAGACCCAGTACTTC | CASKERAVQETQYF
TRBJ1-2 | . | TRBV5-4 | few | TGTGCCAGCAGCGTGAATACTGAATATGGCTACACCTTC | CASSVNTEYGYTF
TRBJ2-1 | . | TRBV6-2/TRBV6-3 | few | TGTGCCAGCAGTTACGACGGGACCCCGTACAATGAGCAGTTCTTC | CASSYDGTPYNEQFF
TRBJ2-3 | . | TRBV14 | once | TGTGCCAGCAGCCAAGACCCCTGGACACTGAGCCTGCTTGGAGTCACAGATACGCAGTATTTT | CASSQDPWTLSLLGVTDTQYF
TRBJ2-3 | TRBD2 | TRBV5-1 | . | TGCGCCAGCAGTGGCGGGAGAACCACAGATACGCAGTATTTT | CASSGGRTTDTQYF
TRBJ2-1 | TRBD1 | TRBV10-3 | few | TGTGCCACGACCGGGACAGGGGGGGTGAGCTCCTACAATGAGCAGTTCTTC | CATTGTGGVSSYNEQFF
TRBJ2-3 | . | TRBV7-9 | many | TGTGCCAGCAGCTACGACGGACAGCTGTCCCCAAGCGGCGCAGATACGCAGTATTTT | CASSYDGQLSPSGADTQYF
TRBJ2-3 | TRBD2 | TRBV2 | many | TGTGCCAGCAGTCGGGGGGGCCGCACAGATACGCAGTATTTT | CASSRGGRTDTQYF
TRBJ2-7 | . | TRBV4-3 | . | TGCGCCAGCAGCCAAAGTGTGAGGGACGAGCAGTACTTC | CASSQSVRDEQYF
TRBJ1-1 | TRBD1 | TRBV12-3/TRBV12-4 | few | TGTGCCAGCAGAACAGGACAGGGGGCTACTGAAGCTTTCTTT | CASRTGQGATEAFF
TRBJ2-3 | . | TRBV19 | few | TGTGCCAGTAGTATCCCCCACCTCCCAGATACGCAGTATTTT | CASSIPHLPDTQYF
TRBJ1-2 | TRBD1 | TRBV7-9 | . | TGTGCCAGCAGCTTGGGAGACAGGGGCCGAGGCTACACCTTC | CASSLGDRGRGYTF
TRBJ2-2 | . | TRBV30 | . | TGTGCCTGGACCGAGGGGTCCGCCGGGGAGCTGTTTTTT | CAWTEGSAGELFF
TRBJ2-3 | . | TRBV5-5 | . | TGTGCCAGCAGCGGCTCCTGGGCGGCAAGCACAGATACGCAGTATTTT | CASSGSWAASTDTQYF
TRBJ2-5 | . | TRBV13 | . | TGTGCCAGCAGCTTAGGCGAAGAGACCCAGTACTTC | CASSLGEETQYF
TRBJ2-7 | TRBD1 | TRBV6-5 | . | TGTGCCAGCAAGAACCGGACAGGCTACTCCTACGAGCAGTACTTC | CASKNRTGYSYEQYF
TRBJ2-2 | . | TRBV7-6 | few | TGTGCCAGCAGCTTAGAGTCGAACACCGGGGAGCTGTTTTTT | CASSLESNTGELFF
TRBJ2-2 | TRBD2 | TRBV6-2/TRBV6-3 | many | TGTGCCAGCCTAGGGCTAGCGGGTAACACCGGGGAGCTGTTTTTT | CASLGLAGNTGELFF
TRBJ2-7 | . | TRBV19 | . | TGTGCCAGTAGTATCCAGCGGTACTACGAGCAGTACTTC | CASSIQRYYEQYF
TRBJ1-1 | TRBD1 | TRBV7-6 | . | TGTGCCAGCAGCTCAAGCGGACAGGGCAGATCCGAAGCTTTCTTT | CASSSSGQGRSEAFF
TRBJ1-1 | . | TRBV7-3 | many | TGTGCCAGCAGCTTAAGTGTTAACACTGAAGCTTTCTTT | CASSLSVNTEAFF
TRBJ2-1 | TRBD2 | TRBV5-1 | . | TGCGCCAGCAGCTCGGACCCGGGAGGGCCAAGCAATGAGCAGTTCTTC | CASSSDPGGPSNEQFF
TRBJ2-7 | TRBD1 | TRBV10-2 | . | TGCGCCAGCAGTGAGTGGGACAGGGTAGGGGAGCAGTACTTC | CASSEWDRVGEQYF
TRBJ2-1 | . | TRBV4-3 | few | TGCGCCAGCAGCCGGGCGGGGGCTGGCCATGAGCAGTTCTTC | CASSRAGAGHEQFF
TRBJ2-7 | TRBD1 | TRBV4-1 | many | TGCGCCAGCAGCCAAGGTTTCGGTCGGACAGGGAGCTCCTACGAGCAGTACTTC | CASSQGFGRTGSSYEQYF